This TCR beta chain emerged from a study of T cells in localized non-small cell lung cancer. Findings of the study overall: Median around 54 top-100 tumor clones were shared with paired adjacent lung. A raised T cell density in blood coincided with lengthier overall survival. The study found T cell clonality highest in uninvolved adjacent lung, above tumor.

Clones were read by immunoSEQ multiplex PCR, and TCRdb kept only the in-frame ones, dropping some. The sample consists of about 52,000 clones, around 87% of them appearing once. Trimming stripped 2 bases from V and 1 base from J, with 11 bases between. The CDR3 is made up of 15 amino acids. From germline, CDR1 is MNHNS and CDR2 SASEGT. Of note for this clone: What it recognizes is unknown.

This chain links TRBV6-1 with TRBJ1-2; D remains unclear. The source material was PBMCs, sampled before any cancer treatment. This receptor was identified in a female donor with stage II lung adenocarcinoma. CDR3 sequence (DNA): TGTGCCAGCAGTGAACCAACACCTCTTAACTATGGCTACACCTTC. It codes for CASSEPTPLNYGYTF.